The 5 T cell receptor beta chains below come from one sample, sequenced in a study of human T cells and chemical hapten exposure. TCRdb fed the RACE reads into MiXCR, producing one record per CDR3 protein. In the table there are roughly 260,000 distinct CDR3 sequences, around 9.3% of which are singletons. Noted time point: pre-sensitization, week 0. Described treatment: therapeutic diphenylcyclopropenone sensitization with weekly scalp DPC. The sample in question was whole blood, obtained in connection with sensitization to the hapten diphenylcyclopropenone (DPC). The receptors were sampled from a woman between 35 and 50 years old with alopecia areata. Some clones in this sample may be carry-over from other donors' samples.

The chain employs TRBV20-1 and TRBJ2-7; 11 bases are shared with TRBD2. Germline V gene sequence: CDR1 DFQATT, CDR2 SNEGSKA (reference sequence). The CDR3 has 12 amino acids. V shed 5 bases, J shed 7 bases, and the junction held 4 bases outside the gene matches. CDR3 in amino acids: CSASRLAGEQYF. The CDR3 DNA follows: TGCAGTGCTTCTAGACTAGCGGGGGAGCAGTACTTC.

This clonotype was seen ten or more times. J is TRBJ2-1 and V is TRBV29-1; a possible D gene is TRBD1 (5 bases). Per germline, CDR1 SQVTM and CDR2 ANQGSEA. CDR3 size: 17 residues. Trimming shortened V by 3 bases and J by 0 bases, and 18 bases separated the two germline ends. The CDR3 spells CSVEGHQSRSSYNEQFF. CDR3 nucleotide sequence: TGCAGCGTTGAGGGGCATCAGTCTAGGAGCTCCTACAATGAGCAGTTCTTC.

This clonotype has ten or more counts. The rearrangement joins TRBV12-3 or TRBV12-4 to TRBJ2-6, with unresolved D. Trimming left V 2 bases short and J 1 base short, with 0 bases between. CDR3 length equals 13 residues. Here the CDR3 reads CASSLSGANVLTF. In DNA, the CDR3 is TGTGCCAGCAGTTTATCTGGGGCCAACGTCCTGACTTTC.

This chain uses TRBV28 with TRBJ1-5; D perhaps matches TRBD1 (5 bases). The germline V gene has CDR1 MDHEN and CDR2 SYDVKM. This CDR3 spans 14 amino acids. Trimming cost V 4 bases and J 5 bases, with 12 bases left between them. The CDR3 region has the DNA TGTGCCAGCAGTTACGACAGCCTTTATCAGCCCCAGCATTTT. It yields the protein CASSYDSLYQPQHF. Combining the CDR3 with reference TRBV28 and TRBJ1-5 gives the whole variable domain DVKVTQSSRYLVKRTGEKVFLECVQDMDHENMFWYRQDPGLGLRLIYFSYDVKMKEKGDIPEGYSVSREKKERFSLILESASTNQTSMYLCASSYDSLYQPQHFGDGTRLSIL.

This clonotype was counted at least ten times. J is TRBJ2-6 and V is TRBV5-1; 11 bases map to TRBD2. This CDR3 has 18 amino acids. CDR1 is SGHRS and CDR2 is YFSETQ in the germline V gene. With V trimmed by 4 bases and J by 5 bases, 11 bases remained unmatched. The CDR3 loop is CASSVGLAELWRANVLTF. The CDR3 DNA reads TGCGCCAGCAGCGTGGGACTAGCGGAGCTCTGGAGGGCCAACGTCCTGACTTTC.